The following is a TCR beta chain sequence with its context. The data originate from a study of control samples from healthy donors and cancer patients. Sequencing was performed with immunoSEQ multiplex PCR; in TCRdb, only in-frame clones are kept and a portion is missing. The data show approximately 180,000 clones, 94% seen once. CDR1 and CDR2 from the germline V gene are MNHEY and SVGAGI. J was trimmed by 2 bases and V by 4 bases; bases with no gene match: 4. This CDR3 comprises 15 residues. The sequence was obtained from a woman younger than 35 in good health. What was sequenced was blood. The chain is built from TRBV6-5 and TRBJ1-5, with 8 nucleotides matching TRBD1. CDR3 nucleotides: TGTGCCAGCAGTTCCGGACAGGGTGGCAATCAGCCCCAGCATTTT. Its protein is CASSSGQGGNQPQHF.